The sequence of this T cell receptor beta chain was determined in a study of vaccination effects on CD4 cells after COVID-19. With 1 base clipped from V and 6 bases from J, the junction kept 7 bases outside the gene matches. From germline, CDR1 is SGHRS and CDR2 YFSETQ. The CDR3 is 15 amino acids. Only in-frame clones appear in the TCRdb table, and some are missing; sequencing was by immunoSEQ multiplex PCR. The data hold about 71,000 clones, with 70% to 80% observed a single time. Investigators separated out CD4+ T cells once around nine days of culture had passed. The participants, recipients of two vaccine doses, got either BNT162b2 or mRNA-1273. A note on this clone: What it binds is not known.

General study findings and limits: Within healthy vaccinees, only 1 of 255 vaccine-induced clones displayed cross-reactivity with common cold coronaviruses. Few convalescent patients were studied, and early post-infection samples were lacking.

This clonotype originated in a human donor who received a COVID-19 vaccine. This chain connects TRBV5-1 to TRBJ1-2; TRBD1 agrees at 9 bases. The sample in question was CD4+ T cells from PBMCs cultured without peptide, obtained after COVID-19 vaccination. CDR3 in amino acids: CASSLLQGQGDGYTF. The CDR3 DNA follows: TGCGCCAGCAGCTTGCTTCAGGGACAGGGCGATGGCTACACCTTC.